Following are 7 T cell receptor beta chains from one sample sequenced in a study of cytomegalovirus exposure and HLA in healthy donors. PCR was performed using 60 Vbeta and 13 Jbeta primers. Profiling relied on immunoSEQ multiplex PCR, and the TCRdb table lists in-frame clones only, not all of them. The sample lists about 140,000 clones; around 81% were seen once. The sequencing sample was made of PBMCs. The receptors here all came from a man between 50 and 59 years old in good health and CMV-seronegative.

This chain links TRBV7-9 with TRBJ2-7; TRBD2 is a possible D gene (6 bases). V shed 5 bases and J shed 0 bases, with 14 bases lying between them. The germline gives CDR1 SEHNR, CDR2 FQNEAQ (reference sequence). The CDR3 is made up of 15 amino acids. In nucleotides, the CDR3 is TGTGCCAGCAGCCCCCGGGACTCTTACTCCTACGAGCAGTACTTC. Translating gives CASSPRDSYSYEQYF.

The chain carries TRBV2 and TRBJ1-1; D is ambiguous. Trimming pared 7 bases from V and 1 base from J, leaving 13 bases between. This CDR3 is 14 amino acids long. Germline CDR1 and CDR2: SNHLY and FYNNEI. CDR3 sequence reads: CASKGVTGNTEAFF. CDR3 sequence (DNA): TGTGCCAGCAAGGGAGTGACGGGGAACACTGAAGCTTTCTTT.

This clone was seen only once. The chain combines TRBV29-1 with TRBJ1-3; maybe TRBD1 (5 bases). Germline V CDR1 and CDR2: SQVTM, ANQGSEA. The CDR3 totals 12 residues. Trimming took 3 bases from V and 3 from J, leaving 6 bases between them. CDR3 nucleotides: TGCAGCGTTGAGACAGTTGGAAACACCATATATTTT. Translating it yields CSVETVGNTIYF.

The gene calls are TRBV7-9 and TRBJ1-2; tentative D call: TRBD1 (6 bases). Germline V gives CDR1 SEHNR, CDR2 FQNEAQ (reference sequence). V was trimmed by 3 bases and J by 2 bases, leaving 13 bases between them. The CDR3 extends over 15 amino acids. CDR3 DNA: TGTGCCAGCAGCTTGGAATACAGGGACAACTATGGCTACACCTTC. This translates into CASSLEYRDNYGYTF.

This clone was seen only once. This chain links TRBV7-2 with TRBJ1-6; 7 bases fit TRBD1. The CDR3 sequence is 16 residues long. From germline, CDR1 is SGHTA and CDR2 FQGNSA. V shed 4 bases and J 6 bases; nucleotides not matched to a gene: 9. CDR3: CASSSRGTEFNSPLHF. The CDR3 nucleotides read TGTGCCAGCAGCTCCAGGGGGACAGAATTTAATTCACCCCTCCACTTT.

The chain carries TRBV7-6 and TRBJ2-2; the D gene is possibly TRBD1 (6 bases). Trimming removed 5 bases from V and 4 bases from J, with 11 bases in between. Germline V gives CDR1 SGHVS, CDR2 FNYEAQ. This CDR3 spans 14 amino acids. The CDR3 sequence is CASSVGTFTGELFF. CDR3 DNA sequence: TGTGCCAGCAGCGTCGGGACATTCACCGGGGAGCTGTTTTTT.

The chain recombines TRBV2 with TRBJ2-3; D not resolved. Per germline, CDR1 SNHLY and CDR2 FYNNEI. V was clipped by 3 bases and J by 4 bases, with 5 bases between them. This CDR3 has 12 residues. The CDR3 DNA reads as TGTGCCAGCAGTGAGTACTCAGATACGCAGTATTTT. Residues: CASSEYSDTQYF.